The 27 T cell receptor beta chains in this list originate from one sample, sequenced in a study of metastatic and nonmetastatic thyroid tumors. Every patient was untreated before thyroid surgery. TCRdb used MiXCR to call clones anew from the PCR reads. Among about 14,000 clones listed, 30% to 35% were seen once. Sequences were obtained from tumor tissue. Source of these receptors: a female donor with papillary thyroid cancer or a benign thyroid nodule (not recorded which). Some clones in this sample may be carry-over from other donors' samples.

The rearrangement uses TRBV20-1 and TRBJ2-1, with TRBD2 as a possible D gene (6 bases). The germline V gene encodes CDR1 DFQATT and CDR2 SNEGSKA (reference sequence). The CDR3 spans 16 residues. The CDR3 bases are TGCATCGGCCGTCCCCTACCCGCTGGAGGGGAGAATGAGCAGTTCTTC. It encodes CIGRPLPAGGENEQFF.

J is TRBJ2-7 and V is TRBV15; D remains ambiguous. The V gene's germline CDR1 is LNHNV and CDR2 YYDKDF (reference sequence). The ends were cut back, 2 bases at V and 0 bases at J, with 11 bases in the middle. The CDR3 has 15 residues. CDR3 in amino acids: CATSRCVACSYEQYF. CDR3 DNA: TGTGCCACCAGCAGATGCGTGGCCTGCTCCTACGAGCAGTACTTC. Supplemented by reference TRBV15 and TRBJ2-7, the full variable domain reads DAMVIQNPRYQVTQFGKPVTLSCSQTLNHNVMYWYQQKSSQAPKLLFHYYDKDFNNEADTPDNFQSRRPNTSFCFLDIRSPGLGDTAMYLCATSRCVACSYEQYFGPGTRLTVT.

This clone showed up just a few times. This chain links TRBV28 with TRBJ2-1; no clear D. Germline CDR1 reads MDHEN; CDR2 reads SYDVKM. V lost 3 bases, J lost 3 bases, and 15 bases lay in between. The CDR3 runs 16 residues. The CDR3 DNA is TGTGCCAGCAGTTTTGGGCGTGTGAGGAGCTACAATGAGCAGTTCTTC. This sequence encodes CASSFGRVRSYNEQFF.

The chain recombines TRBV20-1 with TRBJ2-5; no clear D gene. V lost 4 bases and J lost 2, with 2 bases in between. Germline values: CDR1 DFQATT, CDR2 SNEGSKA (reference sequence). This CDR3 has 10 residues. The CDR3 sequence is CSAKQETQYF. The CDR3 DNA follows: TGCAGTGCTAAGCAAGAGACCCAGTACTTC.

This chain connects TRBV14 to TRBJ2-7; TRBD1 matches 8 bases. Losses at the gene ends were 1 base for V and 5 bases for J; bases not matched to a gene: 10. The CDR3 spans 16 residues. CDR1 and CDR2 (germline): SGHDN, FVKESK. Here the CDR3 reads CASSQARARGHDEQYF. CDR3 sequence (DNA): TGTGCCAGCAGCCAAGCCCGTGCCAGGGGGCACGACGAGCAGTACTTC.

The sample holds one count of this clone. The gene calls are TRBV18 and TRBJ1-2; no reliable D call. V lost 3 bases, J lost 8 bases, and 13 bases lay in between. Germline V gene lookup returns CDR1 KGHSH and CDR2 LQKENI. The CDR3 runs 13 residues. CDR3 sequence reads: CASSPAGYWGYTF. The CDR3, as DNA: TGTGCCAGCTCACCGGCGGGGTACTGGGGCTACACCTTC. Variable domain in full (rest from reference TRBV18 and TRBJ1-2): NAGVMQNPRHLVRRRGQEARLRCSPMKGHSHVYWYRQLPEEGLKFMVYLQKENIIDESGMPKERFSAEFPKEGPSILRIQQVVRGDSAAYFCASSPAGYWGYTFGSGTRLTVV.

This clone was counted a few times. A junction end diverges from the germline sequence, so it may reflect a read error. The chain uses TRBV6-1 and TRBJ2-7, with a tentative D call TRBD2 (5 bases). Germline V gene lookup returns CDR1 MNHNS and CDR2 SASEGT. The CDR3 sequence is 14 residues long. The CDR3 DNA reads TGTGCCAGCAGTCAGCTAGCTGGAGGCTACGATCAGTACTTC. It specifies CASSQLAGGYDQYF.

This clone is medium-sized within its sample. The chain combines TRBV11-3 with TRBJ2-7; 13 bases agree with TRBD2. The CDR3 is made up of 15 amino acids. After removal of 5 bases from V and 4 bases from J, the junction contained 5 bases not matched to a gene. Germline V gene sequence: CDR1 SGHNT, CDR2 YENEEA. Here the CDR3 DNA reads TGTGCCAGCAGCCCGGGACTAGCGGGAACGTACGAGCAGTACTTC. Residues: CASSPGLAGTYEQYF.

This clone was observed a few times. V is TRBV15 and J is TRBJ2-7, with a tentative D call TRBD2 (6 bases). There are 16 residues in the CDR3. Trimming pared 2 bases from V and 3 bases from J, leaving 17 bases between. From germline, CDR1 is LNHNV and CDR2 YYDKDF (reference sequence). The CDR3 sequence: CATSRNETSFYYEQYF. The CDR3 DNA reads TGTGCCACCAGCAGAAATGAGACTAGTTTTTACTACGAGCAGTACTTC.

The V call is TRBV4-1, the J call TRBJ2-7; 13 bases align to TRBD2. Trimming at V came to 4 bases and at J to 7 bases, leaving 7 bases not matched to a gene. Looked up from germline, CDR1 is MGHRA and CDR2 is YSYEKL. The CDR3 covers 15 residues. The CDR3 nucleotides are TGCGCCAGCAGCCCGATAACGGGACTAGCGGGAGAGCAGTACTTC. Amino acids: CASSPITGLAGEQYF.

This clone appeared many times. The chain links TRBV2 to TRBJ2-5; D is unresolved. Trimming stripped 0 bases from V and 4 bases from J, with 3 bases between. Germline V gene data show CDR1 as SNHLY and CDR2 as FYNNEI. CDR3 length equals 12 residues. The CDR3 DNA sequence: TGTGCCAGCAGTGAAGCAGGAGAGACCCAGTACTTC. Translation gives CASSEAGETQYF.

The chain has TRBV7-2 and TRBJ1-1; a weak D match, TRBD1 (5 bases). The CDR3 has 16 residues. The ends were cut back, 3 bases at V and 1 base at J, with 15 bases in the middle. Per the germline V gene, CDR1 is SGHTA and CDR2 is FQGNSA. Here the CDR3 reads CASSFAGAGSNTEAFF. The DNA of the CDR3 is TGTGCCAGCAGCTTTGCCGGGGCAGGGTCGAACACTGAAGCTTTCTTT.

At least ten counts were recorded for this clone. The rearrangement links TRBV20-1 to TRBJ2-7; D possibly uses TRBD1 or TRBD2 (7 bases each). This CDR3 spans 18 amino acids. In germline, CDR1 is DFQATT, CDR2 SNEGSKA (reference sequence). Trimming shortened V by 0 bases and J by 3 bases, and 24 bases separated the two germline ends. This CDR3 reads CSARERGREWAWDYEQYF. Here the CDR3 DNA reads TGCAGTGCTAGAGAAAGGGGGCGGGAGTGGGCGTGGGACTACGAGCAGTACTTC.

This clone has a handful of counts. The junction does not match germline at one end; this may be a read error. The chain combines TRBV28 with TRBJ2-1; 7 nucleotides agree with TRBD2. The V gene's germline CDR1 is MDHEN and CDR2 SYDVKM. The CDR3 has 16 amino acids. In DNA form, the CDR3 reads TGTGCCAGCAGTTTCTCCCCTAGCGGCCCACTCCATGATCAGTTCTTC. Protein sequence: CASSFSPSGPLHDQFF.

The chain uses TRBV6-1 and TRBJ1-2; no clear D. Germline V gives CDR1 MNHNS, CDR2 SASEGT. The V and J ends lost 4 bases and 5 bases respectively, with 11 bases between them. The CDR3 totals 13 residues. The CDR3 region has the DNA TGTGCCAGCAGTGTTGGAGAGGTTTATGGCTACACCTTC. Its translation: CASSVGEVYGYTF.

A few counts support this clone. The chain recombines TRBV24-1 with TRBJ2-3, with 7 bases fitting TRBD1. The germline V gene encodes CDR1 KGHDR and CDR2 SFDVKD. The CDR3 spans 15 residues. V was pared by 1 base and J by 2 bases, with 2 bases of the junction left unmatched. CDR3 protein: CATSDLTGDTDTQYF. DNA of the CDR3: TGTGCCACCAGTGATTTAACAGGGGACACAGATACGCAGTATTTT.

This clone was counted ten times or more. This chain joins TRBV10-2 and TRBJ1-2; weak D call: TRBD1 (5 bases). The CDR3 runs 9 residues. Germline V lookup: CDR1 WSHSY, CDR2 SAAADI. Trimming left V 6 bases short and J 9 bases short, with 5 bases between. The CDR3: CASRDSYTF. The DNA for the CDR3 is TGCGCCAGCAGGGACAGCTACACCTTC.

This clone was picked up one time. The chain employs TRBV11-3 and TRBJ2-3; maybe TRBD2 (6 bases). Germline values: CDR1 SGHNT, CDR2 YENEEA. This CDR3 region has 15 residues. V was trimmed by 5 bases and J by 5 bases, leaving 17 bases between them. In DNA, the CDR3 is TGTGCCAGCAGCCCTAAGGTCGGGAGTGGAGATACGCAGTATTTT. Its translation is CASSPKVGSGDTQYF.

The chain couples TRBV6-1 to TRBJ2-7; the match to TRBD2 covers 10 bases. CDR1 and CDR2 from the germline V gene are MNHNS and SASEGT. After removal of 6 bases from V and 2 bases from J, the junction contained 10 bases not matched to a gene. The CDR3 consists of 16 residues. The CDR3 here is CASRGPRAGGPYEQYF. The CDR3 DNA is TGTGCCAGCAGGGGCCCCCGAGCGGGAGGGCCCTACGAGCAGTACTTC.

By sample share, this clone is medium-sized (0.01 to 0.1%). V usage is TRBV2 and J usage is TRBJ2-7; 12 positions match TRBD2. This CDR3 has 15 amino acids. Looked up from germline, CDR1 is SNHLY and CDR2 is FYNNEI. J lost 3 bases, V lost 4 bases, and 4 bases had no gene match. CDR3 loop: CASSARLAGDYEQYF. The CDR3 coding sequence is TGTGCCAGCAGTGCCAGACTAGCGGGGGACTACGAGCAGTACTTC.

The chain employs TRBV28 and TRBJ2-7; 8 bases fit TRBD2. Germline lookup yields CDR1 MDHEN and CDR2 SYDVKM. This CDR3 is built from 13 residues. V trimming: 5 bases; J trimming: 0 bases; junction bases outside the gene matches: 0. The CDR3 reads CASSSGSSYEQYF. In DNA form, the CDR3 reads TGTGCCAGCAGTAGCGGGAGCTCCTACGAGCAGTACTTC.

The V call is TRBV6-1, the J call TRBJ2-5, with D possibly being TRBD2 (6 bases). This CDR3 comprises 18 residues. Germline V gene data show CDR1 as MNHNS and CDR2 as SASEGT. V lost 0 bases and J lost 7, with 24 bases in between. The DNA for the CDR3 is TGTGCCAGCAGTGAAGCGCCCCGGACCGGCGGGATGAAGGCGACCCAGTACTTC. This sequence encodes CASSEAPRTGGMKATQYF.

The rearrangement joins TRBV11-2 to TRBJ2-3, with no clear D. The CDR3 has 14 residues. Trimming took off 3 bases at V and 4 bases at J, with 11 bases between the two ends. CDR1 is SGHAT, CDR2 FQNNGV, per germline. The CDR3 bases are TGTGCCAGCAGCTTGTCCAGTGGGGCAGATACGCAGTATTTT. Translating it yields CASSLSSGADTQYF.

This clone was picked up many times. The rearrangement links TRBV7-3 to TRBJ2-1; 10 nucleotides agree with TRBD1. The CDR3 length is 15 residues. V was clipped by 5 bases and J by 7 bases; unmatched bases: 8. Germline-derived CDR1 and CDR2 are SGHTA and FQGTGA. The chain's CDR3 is CASSLGTGVGNEQFF. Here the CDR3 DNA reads TGTGCCAGCAGCCTCGGGACAGGGGTTGGGAATGAGCAGTTCTTC.

CDR3 residues: CASSLRLGPNEKLFF. For the CDR3, the DNA is TGCGCCAGCAGCTTACGTCTGGGTCCTAATGAAAAACTGTTTTTT. The chain combines TRBV5-1 with TRBJ1-4; no clear D. The V end lost 2 bases, the J end lost 3 bases, and 11 bases lay between the germline ends. Germline V gives CDR1 SGHRS, CDR2 YFSETQ. The CDR3 has 15 amino acids.

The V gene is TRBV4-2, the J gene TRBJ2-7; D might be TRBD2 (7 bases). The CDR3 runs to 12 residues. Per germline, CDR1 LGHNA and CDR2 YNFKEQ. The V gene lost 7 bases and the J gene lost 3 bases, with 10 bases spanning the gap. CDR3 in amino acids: CASKGGSYEQYF. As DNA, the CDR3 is TGTGCCAGCAAGGGGGGGAGCTACGAGCAGTACTTC.

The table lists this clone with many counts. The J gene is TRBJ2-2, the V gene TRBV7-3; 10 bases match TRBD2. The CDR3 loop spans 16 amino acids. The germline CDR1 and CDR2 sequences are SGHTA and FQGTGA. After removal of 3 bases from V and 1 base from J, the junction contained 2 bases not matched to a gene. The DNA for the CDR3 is TGTGCCAGCAGCTTCCGGACTAGCGGGAACACCGGGGAGCTGTTTTTT. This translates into CASSFRTSGNTGELFF.